The 3 T cell receptor beta chains below were found in one sample sequenced in a study of CD8 T cells in Susac syndrome. Reverse transcription of about 0.45 to 1 ug RNA was carried out with random hexamers. TCRdb analysed the immunoSEQ multiplex PCR reads with MiXCR anew, one entry per CDR3 protein. The data contain approximately 50,000 distinct CDR3 sequences, around 93% of them singletons. The sample comprised CD8+ T cells from PBMCs. The receptors here all came from a human donor with Susac syndrome.

This clonotype was seen once. This chain links TRBV9 with TRBJ2-1, with 8 positions matching TRBD1. The CDR3 length is 15 residues. V lost 4 bases to trimming and J lost 5 bases; unmatched junction nucleotides: 8. Per germline, CDR1 SGDLS and CDR2 YYNGEE. This CDR3 reads CASSTRGRLDNEQFF. In DNA form, the CDR3 reads TGTGCCAGCAGCACCAGGGGGCGGTTGGACAATGAGCAGTTCTTC.

The chain is built from TRBV9 and TRBJ2-3; TRBD2 is a possible D gene (5 bases). CDR1 is SGDLS and CDR2 is YYNGEE in the germline V gene. Trimming left V 1 base short and J 1 base short, with 13 bases between. This CDR3 is built from 16 residues. The CDR3 loop is CASSVFLFGGTDTQYF. In DNA form, the CDR3 reads TGTGCCAGCAGCGTATTCCTTTTCGGGGGCACAGATACGCAGTATTTT.

V usage is TRBV4-3 and J usage is TRBJ2-7, with D tentatively TRBD2 (5 bases). V lost 0 bases, J lost 4 bases, and 19 bases lay in between. In germline, CDR1 is LGHNA, CDR2 YSLEER. The CDR3 sequence is 17 residues long. CDR3 in amino acids: CASSQDFLGSSGYEQYF. The CDR3 bases are TGCGCCAGCAGCCAAGATTTCCTGGGGAGTTCCGGATACGAGCAGTACTTC.